Presented here are 17 T cell receptor beta chains from one specimen sequenced in a study of cytomegalovirus exposure and HLA in healthy donors. Both 60 Vbeta primers and 13 Jbeta primers went into the PCR. The table came from immunoSEQ multiplex PCR; TCRdb's copy has only in-frame clones and leaves some out. The table has more than 20,000 clones, more than 70% seen once. Sequenced material: PBMCs. The source is a male donor in good health and CMV-seronegative.

This chain links TRBV7-6 with TRBJ2-3; D perhaps matches TRBD1 (6 bases). The CDR3 runs to 15 residues. Deletions cut 2 bases from V and 2 bases from J, with 11 bases between. Germline V gives CDR1 SGHVS, CDR2 FNYEAQ. DNA of the CDR3: TGTGCCAGCAGCTTAACCCGGGACAACACAGATACGCAGTATTTT. Translating it yields CASSLTRDNTDTQYF.

The V gene is TRBV5-4, the J gene TRBJ1-6; D gene unclear. Germline assignment: CDR1 SGHNT and CDR2 YYREEE (reference sequence). The CDR3 has 16 residues. V was pared by 4 bases and J by 0 bases, with 11 bases between. The CDR3 here is CASSVDPGSYNSPLHF. In DNA form, the CDR3 reads TGTGCCAGCAGCGTCGACCCAGGCTCCTATAATTCACCCCTCCACTTT. Using reference TRBV5-4 and TRBJ1-6 for the parts outside the CDR3, the full variable domain is ETGVTQSPTHLIKTRGQQVTLRCSSQSGHNTVSWYQQALGQGPQFIFQYYREEENGRGNFPPRFSGLQFPNYSSELNVNALELDDSALYLCASSVDPGSYNSPLHFGNGTRLTVT.

This chain connects TRBV6-1 to TRBJ2-7, with TRBD1 matching over 9 bases. J was trimmed by 5 bases and V by 6 bases; bases with no gene match: 5. The length of the CDR3 is 13 residues. Germline values: CDR1 MNHNS, CDR2 SASEGT. As DNA, the CDR3 is TGTGCCAGCAGCACCGACAGGGGGGACGAGCAGTACTTC. This translates into CASSTDRGDEQYF.

The chain links TRBV9 to TRBJ2-1; 8 bases are shared with TRBD2. The CDR3 has 15 residues. CDR1 is SGDLS, CDR2 YYNGEE, per germline. After removal of 2 bases from V and 0 bases from J, the junction contained 1 base not matched to a gene. The CDR3 nucleotides are TGTGCCAGCAGCGTTAGCGGGGCCTCCTACAATGAGCAGTTCTTC. This gives the protein CASSVSGASYNEQFF.

The rearrangement joins TRBV9 to TRBJ2-1; TRBD2 agrees at 9 bases. CDR1 and CDR2 (germline): SGDLS, YYNGEE. This CDR3 has 17 residues. V shed 0 bases, J shed 3 bases, and the junction held 7 bases outside the gene matches. CDR3 DNA sequence: TGTGCCAGCAGCGTAGAAGGTGGCGGGGGGGACTACAATGAGCAGTTCTTC. Translating it yields CASSVEGGGGDYNEQFF.

This chain uses TRBV30 with TRBJ2-3, with 8 bases matching TRBD1. CDR3 length equals 14 residues. The trim removed 4 bases at V and 5 bases at J, leaving 8 bases unmatched. Germline V gene lookup returns CDR1 GTSNPN and CDR2 SVGIG (reference sequence). The CDR3 coding sequence is TGTGCCTGGAAGGTTTACGGGACAGGAGATACGCAGTATTTT. This sequence encodes CAWKVYGTGDTQYF.

The chain uses TRBV6-5 and TRBJ1-2, with a weak D call TRBD1 (6 bases). V shed 1 base and J shed 1 base, with 13 bases lying between them. The germline V gene encodes CDR1 MNHEY and CDR2 SVGAGI. This CDR3 has 16 residues. The CDR3 spells CASSYFRGGDNYGYTF. The CDR3 bases are TGTGCCAGCAGTTACTTCAGGGGAGGGGATAACTATGGCTACACCTTC.

The rearrangement links TRBV27 to TRBJ2-1; tentative D call: TRBD1 (6 bases). Germline V gene data show CDR1 as MNHEY and CDR2 as SMNVEV (reference sequence). The CDR3 is made up of 16 amino acids. Deletions cut 3 bases from V and 7 bases from J, with 19 bases between. The CDR3: CASSFVEQGVWNEQFF. In nucleotides, the CDR3 is TGTGCCAGCAGTTTTGTGGAACAGGGTGTATGGAATGAGCAGTTCTTC.

This clone showed up just a few times. V usage is TRBV6-6 and J usage is TRBJ2-5, with TRBD1 identical over 10 bases. CDR1 MNHNY and CDR2 SVGAGI come from the germline V gene (reference sequence). V was pared by 2 bases and J by 5 bases, with 5 bases of the junction left unmatched. This CDR3 is built from 15 residues. CDR3 residues: CASSYRTGGGETQYF. The CDR3 coding sequence is TGTGCCAGCAGTTACAGGACAGGGGGAGGGGAGACCCAGTACTTC.

The CDR3 loop reads CASSFKGEGVGEKLFF. The CDR3, as DNA: TGTGCCAGTAGTTTCAAGGGGGAGGGGGTCGGTGAAAAACTGTTTTTT. This rearrangement joins TRBV19 to TRBJ1-4; possibly TRBD1 for D (6 bases). Germline lookup yields CDR1 LNHDA and CDR2 SQIVND (reference sequence). This CDR3 is built from 16 residues. V was trimmed by 5 bases and J by 7 bases, leaving 20 bases between them. Based on the CDR3 plus reference TRBV19 and TRBJ1-4, the full variable domain is DGGITQSPKYLFRKEGQNVTLSCEQNLNHDAMYWYRQDPGQGLRLIYYSQIVNDFQKGDIAEGYSVSREKKESFPLTVTSAQKNPTAFYLCASSFKGEGVGEKLFFGSGTQLSVL.

The chain links TRBV7-9 to TRBJ1-2; no reliable D call. This CDR3 is 10 amino acids long. Trimming took 5 bases from V and 11 from J, leaving 9 bases between them. Germline V lookup: CDR1 SEHNR, CDR2 FQNEAQ (reference sequence). The CDR3 coding sequence is TGTGCCAGCAGCCGCCAAGAGTACACCTTC. Protein: CASSRQEYTF.

This chain links TRBV30 with TRBJ2-1; D might be TRBD2 (6 bases). The CDR3 loop spans 15 amino acids. Germline CDR1 reads GTSNPN; CDR2 reads SVGIG (reference sequence). V was pared by 0 bases and J by 9 bases, with 18 bases between. CDR3 sequence (DNA): TGTGCCTGGAGTGTAGTGGGGCGACTAGACGGTGAGCAGTTCTTC. This encodes CAWSVVGRLDGEQFF.

The rearrangement joins TRBV4-1 to TRBJ2-7, with TRBD2 identical over 13 bases. Per germline, CDR1 MGHRA and CDR2 YSYEKL. The CDR3 totals 16 residues. V shed 0 bases, J shed 2 bases, and the junction held 1 base outside the gene matches. Here the CDR3 reads CASSQDGTSGTYEQYF. The CDR3 DNA sequence: TGCGCCAGCAGCCAAGATGGGACTAGCGGGACCTACGAGCAGTACTTC.

The J gene is TRBJ2-5, the V gene TRBV7-6, with TRBD2 matching over 10 bases. The CDR3 totals 16 residues. V was pared by 5 bases and J by 3 bases, with 9 bases of the junction left unmatched. Germline CDR1 and CDR2: SGHVS and FNYEAQ. The CDR3 DNA follows: TGTGCCAGCAGCCTCCATGGGACTAGCGCCGAAGAGACCCAGTACTTC. Translation: CASSLHGTSAEETQYF.

The rearrangement joins TRBV5-1 to TRBJ2-2, with no clear D. The CDR3 runs 12 residues. Trimming took 5 bases from V and 2 from J, leaving 4 bases between them. Germline loops: CDR1 SGHRS, CDR2 YFSETQ. The DNA for the CDR3 is TGCGCCAGCAGTTTAAACACCGGGGAGCTGTTTTTT. Amino acids: CASSLNTGELFF.

The rearrangement joins TRBV5-1 to TRBJ1-2, with 8 bases lining up with TRBD1. CDR1 is SGHRS and CDR2 is YFSETQ in the germline V gene. The CDR3 runs 15 residues. V lost 0 bases and J lost 5; bases outside the gene matches: 6. The CDR3, as DNA: TGCGCCAGCAGCTTGGAGACAGGGGCCAGTTATGGCTACACCTTC. Encoded protein: CASSLETGASYGYTF.

The chain has TRBV5-1 and TRBJ2-2; possible D gene TRBD2, 7 bases. Germline V gives CDR1 SGHRS, CDR2 YFSETQ. Trimming shortened V by 4 bases and J by 4 bases, and 17 bases separated the two germline ends. This CDR3 has 16 amino acids. The CDR3 bases are TGCGCCAGCAGCCCGATAGGGGGAGGGGGCACCGGGGAGCTGTTTTTT. Residues: CASSPIGGGGTGELFF.